The next 22 T cell receptor beta chains were all read from a single sample in a study of CD8 T cells in Susac syndrome. After extraction with the RNeasy kit, about 0.45 to 1 ug of the RNA was reverse transcribed using random hexamers. TCRdb used MiXCR to reprocess the immunoSEQ multiplex PCR reads, holding one entry per CDR3 protein. The table has 100,000 to 150,000 distinct CDR3 sequences, 90% to 95% seen once. Sequencing was performed on CD4+ T cells from PBMCs. All receptors derive from a human donor in good health.

This rearrangement joins TRBV18 to TRBJ2-7; the match to TRBD1 covers 9 bases. Trimming took 2 bases from V and 9 from J; bases not matched to a gene: 11. CDR1 and CDR2 (germline): KGHSH, LQKENI. The CDR3 loop spans 15 amino acids. The CDR3 DNA follows: TGTGCCAGCTCACCAATGGGACAGGGCAGTATGCTGCAGTACTTC. It is translated as CASSPMGQGSMLQYF.

This chain connects TRBV7-2 to TRBJ2-1; 11 bases are a match to TRBD2. CDR1 is SGHTA, CDR2 FQGNSA, per germline. Germline trimming cut 4 bases from V and 3 bases from J; bases unmatched to any gene: 2. CDR3 size: 15 residues. This chain's CDR3 is CASSSGLAGYNEQFF. DNA for the CDR3: TGTGCCAGCAGCTCCGGACTAGCGGGCTACAATGAGCAGTTCTTC. Combining the CDR3 with reference TRBV7-2 and TRBJ2-1 gives the whole variable domain GAGVSQSPSNKVTEKGKDVELRCDPISGHTALYWYRQSLGQGLEFLIYFQGNSAPDKSGLPSDRFSAERTGGSVSTLTIQRTQQEDSAVYLCASSSGLAGYNEQFFGPGTRLTVL.

The genes are TRBV3-1 and TRBJ1-1; 10 bases map to TRBD1. V trimming: 5 bases; J trimming: 5 bases; junction bases outside the gene matches: 8. The CDR3 extends over 15 amino acids. Per germline, CDR1 LGHDT and CDR2 YNNKEL (reference sequence). In DNA, the CDR3 is TGTGCCAGCAGCGCCCAGACAGGGGGCGAGACTGAAGCTTTCTTT. This encodes CASSAQTGGETEAFF.

About this clonotype itself: Its ends do not fully match the called genes, so a read error is possible. V usage is TRBV18 and J usage is TRBJ2-7, with D tentatively TRBD1 or TRBD2 (5 bases each). Germline V gene data show CDR1 as KGHSH and CDR2 as LQKENI. This CDR3 region has 13 residues. The CDR3 is CASSLGTAYEQYF. CDR3 nucleotides: TGCGCCAGCAGCTTGGGGACGGCCTACGAGCAGTACTTC.

This rearrangement joins TRBV7-9 to TRBJ1-4, with 10 bases aligning to TRBD1. The CDR3 extends over 18 amino acids. The trim removed 3 bases at V and 1 base at J, leaving 8 bases unmatched. Per the germline V gene, CDR1 is SEHNR and CDR2 is FQNEAQ (reference sequence). The DNA of the CDR3 is TGTGCCAGCAGCTTGCCCCGGGACAGGGGTGGAACTAATGAAAAACTGTTTTTT. As protein: CASSLPRDRGGTNEKLFF. Full variable domain (remainder filled in from reference TRBV7-9 and TRBJ1-4): DTGVSQNPRHKITKRGQNVTFRCDPISEHNRLYWYRQTLGQGPEFLTYFQNEAQLEKSRLLSDRFSAERPKGSFSTLEIQRTEQGDSAMYLCASSLPRDRGGTNEKLFFGSGTQLSVL.

The chain couples TRBV21-1 to TRBJ2-5; the D call of TRBD1 is as the table states it, not checked on the DNA. TRBV21-1 is assigned pseudogene status. There are 16 residues in the CDR3. The CDR3 DNA reads as TGTGCCAGCAGCACGTATTCTCCAGGGGGCGTCGAGACCCAGTACTTC. Amino acid sequence: CASSTYSPGGVETQYF.

The chain joins TRBV6-2 or TRBV6-3 to TRBJ2-3; D is undetermined. The CDR3 totals 13 residues. Trimming left V 0 bases short and J 4 bases short, with 5 bases between. Germline lookup yields CDR1 MNHEY and CDR2 SVGEGT. The CDR3 region has the DNA TGTGCCAGCAGTTACTCGCCGCCAGATACGCAGTATTTT. Encoded protein: CASSYSPPDTQYF.

This rearrangement joins TRBV28 to TRBJ2-3; no definite D call. The CDR3 spans 10 residues. Germline lookup yields CDR1 MDHEN and CDR2 SYDVKM. The V and J ends lost 2 bases and 8 bases respectively, with 2 bases between them. Here the CDR3 DNA reads TGTGCCAGCAGTTTAGGTACGCAGTATTTT. Its translation is CASSLGTQYF.

The chain recombines TRBV28 with TRBJ2-7; maybe TRBD2 (5 bases). V gave up 5 bases and J gave up 7 bases, with 21 bases separating them. There are 15 residues in the CDR3. The V gene's germline CDR1 is MDHEN and CDR2 SYDVKM. The CDR3 region has the DNA TGTGCCAGCAGTCCGGACTTCGAGATCCCCCGGGAGCAGTACTTC. Translated: CASSPDFEIPREQYF.

V gene TRBV2 combines with J gene TRBJ2-5; TRBD2 matches at 9 bases. Germline loops: CDR1 SNHLY, CDR2 FYNNEI. V was pared by 7 bases and J by 6 bases, with 6 bases of the junction left unmatched. The length of the CDR3 is 13 residues. The CDR3 sequence is CASIAGGPKTQYF. In DNA form, the CDR3 reads TGTGCCAGCATCGCGGGGGGGCCAAAGACCCAGTACTTC. The variable domain in full, completed from reference TRBV2 and TRBJ2-5, reads EPEVTQTPSHQVTQMGQEVILRCVPISNHLYFYWYRQILGQKVEFLVSFYNNEISEKSEIFDDQFSVERPDGSNFTLKIRSTKLEDSAMYFCASIAGGPKTQYFGPGTRLLVL.

This clonotype has more than one count but fewer than ten. The V gene is TRBV7-2, the J gene TRBJ2-4, with a weak D call TRBD2 (6 bases). In germline, CDR1 is SGHTA, CDR2 FQGNSA. Trimming cost V 5 bases and J 1 base, with 12 bases left between them. The CDR3 has 15 residues. The CDR3 DNA is TGTGCCAGCAGCCCAGTGCGGGGTGCCAAAAACATTCAGTACTTC. Residues: CASSPVRGAKNIQYF.

The chain links TRBV7-2 to TRBJ2-1, with D unclear. CDR3 length equals 11 residues. V was cut by 4 bases and J by 8 bases, with 6 bases left in between. The germline V gene has CDR1 SGHTA and CDR2 FQGNSA. Here the CDR3 reads CASSSLYEQFF. The CDR3 region has the DNA TGTGCCAGCAGCTCACTCTATGAGCAGTTCTTC.

This clonotype showed up just once. This chain joins TRBV18 and TRBJ2-7; 7 positions match TRBD1. The CDR3 totals 16 residues. The V gene end was trimmed by 5 bases and the J gene end by 2 bases; junction bases not matched to a gene: 12. The germline gives CDR1 KGHSH, CDR2 LQKENI. CDR3 sequence: CASSGKTGEWAYEQYF. The CDR3 DNA is TGTGCCAGCTCAGGAAAAACAGGGGAATGGGCCTACGAGCAGTACTTC.

V and J are TRBV5-1 and TRBJ2-7; tentatively, D is TRBD2 (7 bases). The germline V gene has CDR1 SGHRS and CDR2 YFSETQ. Deletions cut 4 bases from V and 7 bases from J, with 18 bases between. The CDR3 is 14 residues long. CDR3 protein: CASSGGGGPEEQYF. The CDR3 DNA reads as TGCGCCAGCAGCGGAGGGGGAGGGCCGGAGGAGCAGTACTTC.

The J gene is TRBJ1-2, the V gene TRBV12-3 or TRBV12-4; possible D gene TRBD1, 6 bases. The CDR3 runs to 14 residues. Trimming removed 6 bases from V and 8 bases from J, with 19 bases in between. This chain's CDR3 is CASSLTGLGVGYTF. The DNA for the CDR3 is TGTGCCAGCAGCTTAACAGGGCTTGGAGTCGGCTACACCTTC.

The gene calls are TRBV3-1 and TRBJ1-2; D may be TRBD1 (5 bases). Germline CDR1 reads LGHDT; CDR2 reads YNNKEL (reference sequence). The CDR3 sequence is 15 residues long. V dropped 3 bases and J dropped 2 bases, with 13 bases sitting between them. In DNA, the CDR3 is TGTGCCAGCAGCCAGGTGACAGTGCTAAACTATGGCTACACCTTC. This sequence encodes CASSQVTVLNYGYTF.

The chain combines TRBV7-9 with TRBJ2-2; possibly TRBD2 for D (6 bases). Germline-derived CDR1 and CDR2 are SEHNR and FQNEAQ (reference sequence). Between the trimmed V and J ends, which lost 4 bases and 4 bases, there was a span of 13 bases. The CDR3 runs 15 residues. CDR3 region: CASSSGGPITGELFF. In DNA, the CDR3 is TGTGCCAGCAGCTCCGGAGGGCCTATCACCGGGGAGCTGTTTTTT. The variable domain in full, completed from reference TRBV7-9 and TRBJ2-2, reads DTGVSQNPRHKITKRGQNVTFRCDPISEHNRLYWYRQTLGQGPEFLTYFQNEAQLEKSRLLSDRFSAERPKGSFSTLEIQRTEQGDSAMYLCASSSGGPITGELFFGEGSRLTVL.

The CDR3 coding sequence is TGTGCCAGCAGCCAAGGGCAGGGTGGGGAAAAACTGTTTTTT. Amino acids: CASSQGQGGEKLFF. This chain uses TRBV7-6 with TRBJ1-4, with D possibly TRBD1 on 5 matching bases. This CDR3 has 14 amino acids. Germline loops: CDR1 SGHVS, CDR2 FNYEAQ. The ends were cut back, 5 bases at V and 8 bases at J, with 15 bases in the middle.

The J gene is TRBJ1-2, the V gene TRBV7-2; tentatively, D is TRBD1 (6 bases). V lost 1 base and J lost 0, with 15 bases in between. Germline V CDR1 and CDR2: SGHTA, FQGNSA. The CDR3 is made up of 17 amino acids. As DNA, the CDR3 is TGTGCCAGCAGCTTAGTAGGGGGGCCTCTAGCTAACTATGGCTACACCTTC. Residues: CASSLVGGPLANYGYTF.

The chain recombines TRBV12-3 or TRBV12-4 with TRBJ1-2, with TRBD1 as a possible D gene (5 bases). V was pared by 5 bases and J by 7 bases, with 20 bases between. This CDR3 spans 15 amino acids. The CDR3 sequence: CASSRSARGLAGYTF. The DNA of the CDR3 is TGTGCCAGCAGTCGCTCGGCGAGGGGTCTTGCTGGCTACACCTTC.

The J gene is TRBJ1-4, the V gene TRBV7-9; tentatively, D is TRBD1 (6 bases). Per germline, CDR1 SEHNR and CDR2 FQNEAQ (reference sequence). V was cut by 5 bases and J by 8 bases, with 15 bases left in between. This CDR3 comprises 14 residues. The CDR3: CASSLRGPPEKLFF. The CDR3 nucleotides read TGTGCCAGCAGCCTTCGGGGGCCCCCGGAAAAACTGTTTTTT.

The chain joins TRBV5-1 to TRBJ1-1; D is perhaps TRBD1 (6 bases). The CDR3 contains 15 residues. Germline CDR1 SGHRS, CDR2 YFSETQ. V lost 0 bases and J lost 3, with 12 bases in between. DNA for the CDR3: TGCGCCAGCAGCTTGGTTCAGGGGCCTTACACTGAAGCTTTCTTT. Protein: CASSLVQGPYTEAFF.